Listed below are T cell receptor beta chains from one sample, sequenced in a study of blood T cells in healthy people across ages. TCRdb fed the 5' RACE reads into MiXCR, producing one record per CDR3 protein. The table records roughly 2 million distinct CDR3 sequences, about 49% of them present only once. The sample comprised blood. The receptors originated from a woman in her forties in good health. Each CDR3 is given with its conserved first and last residue. The D gene is left open where the match is weak. Clone size, where shown, is once, few, many, or a class for clones that have expanded.

>TRBV7-9|TRBD1|TRBJ2-3|-
TGTGCCAGCAGCACGACAGGGGGCAGCCCAGATACGCAGTATTTT
CASSTTGGSPDTQYF
>TRBV25-1|-|TRBJ2-6|-
TGTGCCAACGGAAAATGGGGCTCTGGGGCCAACGTCCTGACTTTC
CANGKWGSGANVLTF
>TRBV20-1|-|TRBJ1-5|-
TGCAGTGCTAGAAGCGTGAGCAATCAGCCCCAGCATTTT
CSARSVSNQPQHF
>TRBV20-1|-|TRBJ1-2|-
TGCAGTGCTAGAGATGTGGCGGGCACCTTC
CSARDVAGTF
>TRBV4-1|TRBD2|TRBJ2-3|few
TGCGCCAGCAGCCAATCTCAGGGGCTAGCGGGGGCTGATACGCAGTATTTT
CASSQSQGLAGADTQYF
>TRBV5-6|TRBD1|TRBJ2-5|-
TGTGCCAGCAGCTTGGATCCCAGACAGGGTCCTTGGGAGCAGTACTTC
CASSLDPRQGPWEQYF
>TRBV18|-|TRBJ2-5|once
TGTGCCAGCTCACCAGGCTCGAGACTTTACAATGAGCAGTACTTC
CASSPGSRLYNEQYF
>TRBV10-3|TRBD1|TRBJ2-7|-
TGTGCCATCGGGACAGGGACCTCCTACGAGCAGTACTTC
CAIGTGTSYEQYF
>TRBV20-1|-|TRBJ2-5|-
TGCAGTGCTAGTCCTTATGCAGGGAGGGAGACCCAGTACTTC
CSASPYAGRETQYF
>TRBV3-1|-|TRBJ2-5|-
TGTGCCAGCAGCCGGCGTCTCGAGGGGACCTCGGAGACCCAGTACTTC
CASSRRLEGTSETQYF
>TRBV2|-|TRBJ1-5|-
TGTGCCAGCAGTGAAACCTCTAGCAATCAGCCCCAGCATTTT
CASSETSSNQPQHF
>TRBV6-5|TRBD1|TRBJ1-2|-
TGCGCCAGCAGGGACAGGGGAAGATCCGGGAGTGGCTACACCTTC
CASRDRGRSGSGYTF
>TRBV6-6|TRBD1|TRBJ2-7|few
TGTGCCAGCAGTTACTCGAACAGGGGGCAGTACTTC
CASSYSNRGQYF
>TRBV6-5|TRBD1|TRBJ2-6|-
TGTGCCAGCAGCTATTGGATAACACAGGGGGCGGGCTCTGGGGCCAACGTCCTGACTTTC
CASSYWITQGAGSGANVLTF
>TRBV7-9|-|TRBJ2-3|once
TGTGCCAGCAGCGGCACGGGGCCAGATACGCGGTATTTT
CASSGTGPDTRYF
>TRBV4-1|TRBD2|TRBJ2-5|few
TGCGCCAGCAGCCAAGATGTAGCGGGGGGGAGGGGAGAGACCCAGTACTTC
CASSQDVAGGRGETQYF
>TRBV7-6|-|TRBJ2-7|-
TGTGCCAGCAGCGAAGCGTTCAGAGGAAGAGCTACCTACGAGCAGTACTTC
CASSEAFRGRATYEQYF
>TRBV20-1|TRBD1|TRBJ2-7|-
TGCAGTGCTAGGGGGACAGGGAACTCCTACGAGCAGTACTTC
CSARGTGNSYEQYF
>TRBV10-1|-|TRBJ2-5|-
TGCGCCAGCAGTACTGTTCAGCAAGAGACCCGGTACTTC
CASSTVQQETRYF
>TRBV12-3/TRBV12-4|TRBD2|TRBJ2-3|-
TGTGCCAGCAGTTCGATAGCGGGGGGGCTGAGAGATACGCAGTATTTT
CASSSIAGGLRDTQYF
>TRBV27|-|TRBJ1-2|-
TGTGCCAGCAGTTTAAACAGGTTTGATGGCTACACCTTC
CASSLNRFDGYTF